What follows are 17 T cell receptor beta chains derived from one specimen sequenced in a study of blood T cells in healthy people across ages. Combining a sample-barcoded 5' primer with a J-beta primer mix, a second PCR ran for about 6 to 12 cycles. TCRdb recomputed calls from the 5' RACE reads with MiXCR, one row per CDR3 protein. This table has approximately 790,000 distinct CDR3 sequences, approximately 65% appearing once. The sample comprised blood. These receptors all come from a man in his thirties or forties in good health.

V gene TRBV2 combines with J gene TRBJ1-1, with 12 bases aligning to TRBD1. This CDR3 contains 15 residues. The germline V gene encodes CDR1 SNHLY and CDR2 FYNNEI. The V gene end was trimmed by 6 bases and the J gene end by 5 bases; junction bases not matched to a gene: 7. CDR3 sequence (DNA): TGTGCCAGCAGGGGACAGGGGGCAAGTAGAACTGAAGCTTTCTTT. Translated, it gives CASRGQGASRTEAFF.

The gene calls are TRBV12-3 or TRBV12-4 and TRBJ2-5; possible D gene TRBD2, 7 bases. The better agreement between TRBJ2-7 and the DNA end casts doubt on the J call. The CDR3 length is 13 residues. Here the CDR3 reads CAAGGRSFGEQYF. The CDR3 region has the DNA TGTGCCGCCGGGGGGCGATCGTTCGGCGAGCAGTACTTC.

This rearrangement joins TRBV30 to TRBJ1-2, with D hard to call. Trimming removed 2 bases from V and 5 bases from J, with 12 bases in between. Germline V gene sequence: CDR1 GTSNPN, CDR2 SVGIG (reference sequence). The CDR3 is 13 residues long. The CDR3 region has the DNA TGTGCCTGGAGTACTCTCGGAGGGTATGGCTACACCTTC. Protein product: CAWSTLGGYGYTF.

This clonotype was counted a few times. V gene TRBV6-2 or TRBV6-3 combines with J gene TRBJ1-5; unclear D gene. CDR1 is MNHEY and CDR2 is SVGEGT in the germline V gene. The CDR3 is 14 residues long. V dropped 5 bases and J dropped 9 bases, with 17 bases sitting between them. The CDR3 sequence is CASSPGHSQRPQHF. The DNA of the CDR3 is TGTGCCAGCAGTCCCGGCCACTCCCAGAGGCCCCAGCATTTT.

This chain joins TRBV4-3 and TRBJ2-7; D is unresolved. Per the germline V gene, CDR1 is LGHNA and CDR2 is YSLEER. CDR3 length: 15 residues. V lost 1 base and J lost 3, with 13 bases in between. DNA of the CDR3: TGCGCCAGCAGCCAAGCGGCCTTCAAAGGCTACGAGCAGTACTTC. Translation: CASSQAAFKGYEQYF.

V usage is TRBV25-1 and J usage is TRBJ1-1; a weak D match, TRBD1 (6 bases). The CDR3 runs 15 residues. The V end lost 3 bases, the J end lost 1 base, and 12 bases lay between the germline ends. Germline V gene sequence: CDR1 MGHDK, CDR2 SYGVNS. CDR3 region: CASSDSGAWNTEAFF. The CDR3, as DNA: TGTGCCAGCAGTGATTCAGGGGCGTGGAACACTGAAGCTTTCTTT.

Points on this clonotype: An end of the junction does not agree with germline; a read error may underlie this. The chain carries TRBV12-3 or TRBV12-4 and TRBJ2-7, with 11 bases aligning to TRBD2. This CDR3 contains 16 residues. For the CDR3, the DNA is TGTGTCAGCAGAGGGCTAGCGGGGGGCCTAATCTACGAGCAGTACTTC. Protein: CVSRGLAGGLIYEQYF.

The chain joins TRBV29-1 to TRBJ2-7; 9 positions agree with TRBD1. This CDR3 is built from 13 residues. After removal of 7 bases from V and 2 bases from J, the junction contained 6 bases not matched to a gene. Per germline, CDR1 SQVTM and CDR2 ANQGSEA. The CDR3, as DNA: TGCAGCGGCGGGACAGGGAATCCCTACGAGCAGTACTTC. Its translation: CSGGTGNPYEQYF.

There are a few counts of this clonotype. V and J are TRBV4-3 and TRBJ2-7; either TRBD1 or TRBD2 may fit D (6 bases each). This CDR3 region has 17 residues. Germline V gene sequence: CDR1 LGHNA, CDR2 YSLEER. Trimming cost V 1 base and J 3 bases, with 19 bases left between them. The CDR3 region is CASSQGAGGGPYYEQYF. DNA of the CDR3: TGCGCCAGCAGCCAAGGTGCCGGGGGCGGCCCCTACTACGAGCAGTACTTC.

This chain joins TRBV10-3 and TRBJ2-6, with D maybe TRBD2 (6 bases). Trimming took 3 bases from V and 6 from J, leaving 12 bases between them. The germline gives CDR1 ENHRY, CDR2 SYGVKD. The CDR3 spans 15 residues. CDR3 coding DNA: TGTGCCATCAGTGATAGAGGGGAGGAGGCCAACGTCCTGACTTTC. Protein sequence: CAISDRGEEANVLTF.

The rearrangement uses TRBV9 and TRBJ2-1; possible D gene TRBD2, 5 bases. V was clipped by 4 bases and J by 0 bases, with 14 bases between them. This CDR3 comprises 16 residues. CDR1 is SGDLS, CDR2 YYNGEE, per germline. The CDR3 loop reads CASSFSSYFSYNEQFF. The CDR3 DNA reads as TGTGCCAGCAGCTTTTCTAGCTACTTCTCCTACAATGAGCAGTTCTTC.

In its sample, this clonotype was seen a few times. DNA for the CDR3: TGTGCCAGCAGTCCCGACGGCCCCCTCTCCTACGAGCAGTACTTC. Translation: CASSPDGPLSYEQYF. The V and J genes are TRBV7-2 and TRBJ2-7; D unresolved. The CDR3 totals 15 residues. Germline V gives CDR1 SGHTA, CDR2 FQGNSA. V lost 6 bases and J 0 bases, leaving 15 bases between the germline ends.

The chain is built from TRBV4-3 and TRBJ2-3; TRBD2 aligns across 8 bases. Germline CDR1 reads LGHNA; CDR2 reads YSLEER. This CDR3 spans 16 amino acids. The trim removed 1 base at V and 5 bases at J, leaving 8 bases unmatched. The CDR3 coding sequence is TGCGCCAGCAGCCAAGGGTTAGCGGGAAATGAAGATACGCAGTATTTT. This translates into CASSQGLAGNEDTQYF.

On this clonotype itself: A read error may produce the germline difference seen at one junction end. The rearrangement uses TRBV3-1 and TRBJ2-4; 15 bases align to TRBD2. The CDR3 totals 18 residues. Germline V CDR1 and CDR2: LGHDT, YNNKEL (reference sequence). Written as DNA, the CDR3 is TGTGCCAGCAGCCATCACGGACTAGCGGGGGGGCCGGGAAACATTCGGTACTTC. Amino acid sequence: CASSHHGLAGGPGNIRYF.

The chain carries TRBV6-2 or TRBV6-3 and TRBJ2-2; TRBD1 might be the D (5 bases). Trimming pared 5 bases from V and 5 bases from J, leaving 12 bases between. Germline V gives CDR1 MNHEY, CDR2 SVGEGT. The CDR3 loop spans 14 amino acids. The CDR3 loop is CASSDSGRTGELFF. CDR3 nucleotide sequence: TGTGCCAGCAGTGATTCAGGGCGAACCGGGGAGCTGTTTTTT.

The chain is built from TRBV11-1 and TRBJ1-3, with TRBD1 identical over 8 bases. The J segment lost 3 bases and the V segment lost 5 bases, leaving 6 bases of the junction unmatched. The CDR3 runs to 15 residues. Germline V gene sequence: CDR1 SGHAT, CDR2 FQDESV (reference sequence). CDR3 in amino acids: CASSLDRGIGNTIYF. CDR3 nucleotides: TGTGCCAGCAGCCTCGACAGGGGTATTGGAAACACCATATATTTT.

J is TRBJ1-4 and V is TRBV3-1; 8 nucleotides align to TRBD1. CDR3 length equals 15 residues. J was trimmed by 7 bases and V by 1 base; bases with no gene match: 5. Germline values: CDR1 LGHDT, CDR2 YNNKEL (reference sequence). CDR3 nucleotide sequence: TGTGCCAGCAGCCAAGCCCGGACAGGGAGTGAAAAACTGTTTTTT. It codes for CASSQARTGSEKLFF.